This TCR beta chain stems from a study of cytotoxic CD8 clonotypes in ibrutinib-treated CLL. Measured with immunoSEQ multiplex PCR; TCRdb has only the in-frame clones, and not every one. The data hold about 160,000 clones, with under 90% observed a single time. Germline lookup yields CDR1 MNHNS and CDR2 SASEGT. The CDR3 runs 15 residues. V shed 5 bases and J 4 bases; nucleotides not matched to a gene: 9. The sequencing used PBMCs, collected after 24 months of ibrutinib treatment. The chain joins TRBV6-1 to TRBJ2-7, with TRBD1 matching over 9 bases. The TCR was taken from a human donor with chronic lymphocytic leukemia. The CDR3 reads CASSSPGTGRYEQYF. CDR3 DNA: TGTGCCAGCAGTTCTCCCGGGACAGGGCGATACGAGCAGTACTTC.